The 5 T cell receptor beta chains below were found in one sample sequenced in a study of cytomegalovirus exposure and HLA in healthy donors. Amplification used 60 Vbeta primers and 13 Jbeta primers. Libraries were prepared by immunoSEQ multiplex PCR; TCRdb keeps only in-frame clonotypes and omits some of them. The profile shows 150,000 to 200,000 clones, over 65% of them singletons. The sequencing input was PBMCs. Receptors were obtained from a man aged 40-49 years in good health and CMV-seropositive.

This chain joins TRBV7-8 and TRBJ1-2; a weak D match, TRBD1 (5 bases). The V gene lost 1 base and the J gene lost 2 bases, with 5 bases spanning the gap. From germline, CDR1 is SGHVS and CDR2 FQNEAQ. The length of the CDR3 is 13 residues. Here the CDR3 reads CASSLGQNYGYTF. In nucleotides, the CDR3 is TGTGCCAGCAGCTTAGGACAGAACTATGGCTACACCTTC.

CDR3 protein: CASSGLAGAYEQYF. The CDR3 DNA reads as TGTGCCAGCAGCGGACTAGCGGGGGCTTATGAGCAGTACTTC. The gene calls are TRBV6-5 and TRBJ2-7; TRBD2 matches 13 bases. This CDR3 has 14 residues. CDR1 is MNHEY and CDR2 is SVGAGI in the germline V gene. V shed 6 bases, J shed 7 bases, and the junction held 6 bases outside the gene matches.

The J gene is TRBJ2-5, the V gene TRBV30; TRBD2 matches at 7 bases. CDR1 and CDR2 (germline): GTSNPN, SVGIG (reference sequence). With 1 base clipped from V and 5 bases from J, the junction kept 4 bases outside the gene matches. CDR3 size: 13 residues. CDR3 coding DNA: TGTGCCTGGAGTGGGGGGGGTAGGGAGACCCAGTACTTC. This translates into CAWSGGGRETQYF.

The chain joins TRBV7-2 to TRBJ2-3; 7 nucleotides line up with TRBD1. The CDR3 has 15 amino acids. The V segment lost 0 bases and the J segment 5 bases; nucleotides outside the gene matches: 5. Germline CDR1 and CDR2: SGHTA and FQGNSA. Here the CDR3 reads CASSLAYPGGDTQYF. DNA of the CDR3: TGTGCCAGCAGCTTAGCATATCCAGGGGGAGATACGCAGTATTTT.

This clone has just a few counts. The rearrangement links TRBV9 to TRBJ2-5, with D possibly matching TRBD2 (5 bases). V lost 0 bases, J lost 7 bases, and 10 bases lay in between. Germline-derived CDR1 and CDR2 are SGDLS and YYNGEE. The CDR3 extends over 13 amino acids. The DNA of the CDR3 is TGTGCCAGCAGCGTAGATGAGGGCCCGACCCAGTACTTC. This encodes CASSVDEGPTQYF.